Below, one T cell receptor beta chain is given with its context. Its specificity is unknown. 13 Jbeta primers and 60 Vbeta primers were used for the PCR. This table comes from immunoSEQ multiplex PCR, and its TCRdb copy is limited to in-frame clones, with some not included. Its clone listing holds roughly 57,000 clones. The data are from a study of cytomegalovirus exposure and HLA in healthy donors. Study conclusions and caveats: In a later analysis, most CMV-associated TCR beta chains appeared HLA-restricted. It was reportedly the case that the classifier diagnosed cytomegalovirus status with high specificity and sensitivity. Across donors, most TCRs were seen rarely, yet some public ones were widespread.

Per germline, CDR1 SEHNR and CDR2 FQNEAQ (reference sequence). The V end lost 1 base, the J end lost 3 bases, and 12 bases lay between the germline ends. The CDR3 is made up of 15 amino acids. The sample consisted of PBMCs. The chain carries TRBV7-9 and TRBJ1-2, with D possibly matching TRBD1 (5 bases). The sequence was collected from a woman younger than 45 in good health and CMV-seropositive. DNA for the CDR3: TGTGCCAGCAGCTTAGGCATAGGACACCACTATGGCTACACCTTC. It specifies CASSLGIGHHYGYTF.